A single sample is the source of the 19 T cell receptor beta chains below, sequenced in a study of Tregs in tolerant kidney transplant recipients. TCRdb's copy holds only in-frame clones and misses some; the assay was immunoSEQ multiplex PCR. Of 90,000 to 150,000 clones listed, around 94% are singletons. Sequences were obtained from CD4+ T cells from blood. The receptors stem from a human donor in good health.

This clone was counted once. The CDR3 is CSARVREQYF. The CDR3 DNA reads TGCAGTGCTAGAGTTCGGGAGCAGTACTTC. The V gene is TRBV20-1, the J gene TRBJ2-7, with unresolved D. The V and J ends lost 1 base and 7 bases respectively, with 5 bases between them. The germline V gene encodes CDR1 DFQATT and CDR2 SNEGSKA (reference sequence). This CDR3 has 10 amino acids.

The chain recombines TRBV5-1 with TRBJ1-4; 9 nucleotides match TRBD1. CDR1 is SGHRS and CDR2 is YFSETQ in the germline V gene. Trimming took 4 bases from V and 8 from J; bases not matched to a gene: 12. This CDR3 has 16 residues. CDR3 protein: CASSPFQGQGGEKLFF. The CDR3, as DNA: TGCGCCAGCAGCCCATTCCAGGGACAGGGAGGGGAAAAACTGTTTTTT.

J is TRBJ2-5 and V is TRBV6-1; tentative D call: TRBD2 (6 bases). CDR1 and CDR2 (germline): MNHNS, SASEGT. This CDR3 has 13 amino acids. V was shortened by 6 bases and J by 6 bases, with 14 bases between the two germline ends. This CDR3 reads CASRGTPRQTQYF. In DNA, the CDR3 is TGTGCCAGCAGAGGGACTCCTCGACAGACCCAGTACTTC.

The chain links TRBV5-1 to TRBJ2-1; 8 bases match TRBD2. CDR3 size: 15 residues. The germline CDR1 and CDR2 sequences are SGHRS and YFSETQ. V dropped 4 bases and J dropped 6; count of bases not matched to a gene: 9. CDR3 nucleotides: TGCGCCAGCAGCCGCGGGCTAGCGGGCCCCAATGAGCAGTTCTTC. It encodes CASSRGLAGPNEQFF.

V gene TRBV7-6 combines with J gene TRBJ1-1; D unclear. Germline V lookup: CDR1 SGHVS, CDR2 FNYEAQ. Trimming removed 2 bases from V and 1 base from J, with 8 bases in between. CDR3 length: 14 residues. The DNA of the CDR3 is TGTGCCAGCAGCTTAACCGGGCCGAACACTGAAGCTTTCTTT. This encodes CASSLTGPNTEAFF.

This clone was recorded a few times. The chain couples TRBV6-5 to TRBJ1-5; no clear D gene. CDR3 length: 13 residues. Germline lookup yields CDR1 MNHEY and CDR2 SVGAGI. The germline V and J ends were trimmed by 2 bases and 5 bases, with 7 bases remaining between them. CDR3 residues: CASSYGDHQPQHF. The CDR3 DNA follows: TGTGCCAGCAGTTACGGAGATCATCAGCCCCAGCATTTT.

The V gene is TRBV16, the J gene TRBJ1-2; D is possibly TRBD1 (6 bases). V was trimmed by 7 bases and J by 3 bases, leaving 12 bases between them. Germline V CDR1 and CDR2: KGHSY, FQNENV. This CDR3 has 13 residues. In DNA form, the CDR3 reads TGTGCCAGCACCTACAGGGTTGACTATGGCTACACCTTC. This translates into CASTYRVDYGYTF.

The chain couples TRBV25-1 to TRBJ2-5; perhaps TRBD2 as D (6 bases). The germline V gene encodes CDR1 MGHDK and CDR2 SYGVNS. V was clipped by 4 bases and J by 5 bases, with 20 bases between them. The CDR3 runs to 16 residues. CDR3 residues: CASSGPGSRRAETQYF. The CDR3 bases are TGTGCCAGCAGTGGGCCGGGTTCGAGGAGGGCGGAGACCCAGTACTTC.

The gene calls are TRBV5-4 and TRBJ2-1, with 13 nucleotides matching TRBD2. The germline gives CDR1 SGHNT, CDR2 YYREEE (reference sequence). This CDR3 spans 15 amino acids. V trimming: 4 bases; J trimming: 5 bases; junction bases outside the gene matches: 3. The CDR3 sequence: CASSRGLAGNNEQFF. CDR3 sequence (DNA): TGTGCCAGCAGCCGGGGACTAGCGGGGAACAATGAGCAGTTCTTC.

V is TRBV19 and J is TRBJ2-5; TRBD1 matches at 9 bases. Losses at the gene ends were 3 bases for V and 4 bases for J; bases not matched to a gene: 9. Per the germline V gene, CDR1 is LNHDA and CDR2 is SQIVND (reference sequence). This CDR3 is built from 16 residues. The CDR3 DNA follows: TGTGCCAGTAGTATTTACGGGACAGGGATCGGAGAGACCCAGTACTTC. Its translation: CASSIYGTGIGETQYF.

The chain uses TRBV11-3 and TRBJ2-1; D gene uncertain. The CDR3 has 12 residues. Deletions cut 1 base from V and 8 bases from J, with 6 bases between. CDR1 is SGHNT and CDR2 is YENEEA in the germline V gene. In DNA, the CDR3 is TGTGCCAGCAGCTTAGTAGGCCATGAGCAGTTCTTC. This gives the protein CASSLVGHEQFF.

This chain uses TRBV7-9 with TRBJ2-1; D is undetermined. V was trimmed by 1 base and J by 0 bases, leaving 10 bases between them. The CDR3 extends over 16 amino acids. CDR1 and CDR2 (germline): SEHNR, FQNEAQ (reference sequence). The CDR3 reads CASSLGYKSSYNEQFF. The CDR3, as DNA: TGTGCCAGCAGCTTAGGTTACAAAAGCTCCTACAATGAGCAGTTCTTC.

The chain combines TRBV5-1 with TRBJ1-1; D possibly corresponds to TRBD1 (6 bases). This CDR3 spans 15 amino acids. From germline, CDR1 is SGHRS and CDR2 YFSETQ. Trimming stripped 4 bases from V and 3 bases from J, with 16 bases between. Here the CDR3 reads CASSRGAGEYTEAFF. In nucleotides, the CDR3 is TGCGCCAGCAGCAGGGGGGCTGGGGAATACACTGAAGCTTTCTTT.

The genes are TRBV6-5 and TRBJ2-3; the D gene is possibly TRBD1 (5 bases). Germline CDR1 is MNHEY and CDR2 is SVGAGI. This CDR3 has 15 residues. With 2 bases removed from V and 3 bases from J, the gap between germline ends came to 12 bases. DNA for the CDR3: TGTGCCAGCAGTTACGACAGCCCAAGGACAGATACGCAGTATTTT. It encodes CASSYDSPRTDTQYF.

V and J are TRBV5-1 and TRBJ2-7, with 10 nucleotides matching TRBD2. Unmatched junction bases numbered 12, after V lost 4 bases and J lost 5 bases. The CDR3 covers 16 residues. Germline assignment: CDR1 SGHRS and CDR2 YFSETQ. The CDR3 coding sequence is TGCGCCAGCAGCACGGCCCTAGCGGGAGTCGGGGACGAGCAGTACTTC. Residues: CASSTALAGVGDEQYF.

The V and J genes are TRBV9 and TRBJ2-1, with D tentatively TRBD1 (5 bases). The CDR3 contains 15 residues. Trimming took 2 bases from V and 0 from J, leaving 9 bases between them. Germline CDR1 and CDR2: SGDLS and YYNGEE. The CDR3 nucleotides are TGTGCCAGCAGCGTTAGGGGTAGCTCCTACAATGAGCAGTTCTTC. Translated, it gives CASSVRGSSYNEQFF.

This chain connects TRBV2 to TRBJ2-5, with D perhaps being TRBD1 or TRBD2 (5 bases each). Per germline, CDR1 SNHLY and CDR2 FYNNEI. Deletions cut 1 base from V and 2 bases from J, with 11 bases between. The CDR3 is 15 residues long. The CDR3, as DNA: TGTGCCAGCAGTGAAGAAGAGGGGAGTCAAGAGACCCAGTACTTC. Translation gives CASSEEEGSQETQYF.

This clone was counted only a few times. This CDR3 is CASSLGGLAGYNEQFF. The CDR3 DNA is TGTGCCAGCAGCTTAGGGGGACTAGCGGGGTACAATGAGCAGTTCTTC. The V and J genes are TRBV7-9 and TRBJ2-1, with 13 bases identical to TRBD2. CDR1 and CDR2 from the germline V gene are SEHNR and FQNEAQ (reference sequence). This CDR3 region has 16 residues. Losses at the gene ends were 1 base for V and 4 bases for J; bases not matched to a gene: 1. The entire variable domain, with the rest obtained from reference TRBV7-9 and TRBJ2-1, is as follows: DTGVSQNPRHKITKRGQNVTFRCDPISEHNRLYWYRQTLGQGPEFLTYFQNEAQLEKSRLLSDRFSAERPKGSFSTLEIQRTEQGDSAMYLCASSLGGLAGYNEQFFGPGTRLTVL.

The rearrangement links TRBV10-1 to TRBJ2-3, with D maybe TRBD2 (6 bases). V was pared by 3 bases and J by 1 base, with 11 bases between. Germline CDR1 is WNHNN and CDR2 is SYGVQD (reference sequence). This CDR3 is built from 15 residues. CDR3: CASSDAGWGTDTQYF. In DNA form, the CDR3 reads TGCGCCAGCAGTGACGCGGGATGGGGCACAGATACGCAGTATTTT.